Given below is one TCR beta chain in context. This record belongs to a study of blood T cell repertoires in COVID-19. The wider study: T cells, B-cell-depleted T cells, or PBMCs provided the cDNA or gDNA that served as material.

In the authors' methods: Estimated nucleated cell counts came from reference gene primer amplification. The repertoire was sequenced with immunoSEQ multiplex PCR; TCRdb's copy has only in-frame clones and lacks some. The D gene and trimming were derived from the DNA, and the V and J assignments and clone size from that table. The sample lists 75,000 to 100,000 clones, more than 75% occurring once. J was trimmed by 4 bases and V by 4 bases; bases with no gene match: 8. The CDR3 has 16 amino acids. Germline V gene sequence: CDR1 SGHDN, CDR2 FVKESK. The sequenced sample was peripheral blood. The clonotype comes from an elderly woman with acute or convalescent COVID-19. V and J are TRBV14 and TRBJ2-3, with TRBD2 matching 10 bases. CDR3 loop: CASSRRLAGVPDTQYF. For the CDR3, the DNA is TGTGCCAGCAGCCGCAGGCTAGCGGGAGTACCAGATACGCAGTATTTT.